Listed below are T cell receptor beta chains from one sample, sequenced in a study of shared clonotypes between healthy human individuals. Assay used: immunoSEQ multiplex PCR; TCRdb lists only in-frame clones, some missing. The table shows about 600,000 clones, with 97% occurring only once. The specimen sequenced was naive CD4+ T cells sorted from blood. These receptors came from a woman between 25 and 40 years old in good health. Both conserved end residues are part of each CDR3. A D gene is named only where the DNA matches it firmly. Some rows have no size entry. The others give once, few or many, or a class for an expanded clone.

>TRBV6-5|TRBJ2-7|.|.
TGTGCCAGCAGTTACAGCCTCTACTACGAGCAGTACTTC
CASSYSLYYEQYF
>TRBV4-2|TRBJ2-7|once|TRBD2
TGTGCCAGCAGCTTGGGGGGGATGAGCTCCTACGAGCAGTACTTC
CASSLGGMSSYEQYF
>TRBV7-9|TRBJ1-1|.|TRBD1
TGTGCCAGCAGCTTGGGACAGGGGAACACTGAAGCTTTCTTT
CASSLGQGNTEAFF
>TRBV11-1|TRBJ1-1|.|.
TGTGCCAGCAGCTTAGTGGGTCGGGAAGCAACTGAAGCTTTCTTT
CASSLVGREATEAFF
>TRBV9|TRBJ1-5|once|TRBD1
TGTGCCAGCAGCCTCCCGGAGGCGGACAGGCCAAGCCGTTATAGCAATCAGCCCCAGCATTTT
CASSLPEADRPSRYSNQPQHF
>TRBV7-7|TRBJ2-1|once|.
TGTGCCAGCAGCTTGGGACCTTCCGGCAATGAGCAGTTCTTC
CASSLGPSGNEQFF
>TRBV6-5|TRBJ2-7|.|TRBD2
TGTGCCACCAATAGCGGGAGGGGGTTATCGCGCGAGCAGTACTTC
CATNSGRGLSREQYF
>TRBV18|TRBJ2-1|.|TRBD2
TGTGCCAGCTCATCCTATACTAGCGGGGGGGCCCAGTTCTTC
CASSSYTSGGAQFF
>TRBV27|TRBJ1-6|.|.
TGTGCCAGCAGTTCTGCAGCTACCGGGACTTCCCTCCACTTT
CASSSAATGTSLHF
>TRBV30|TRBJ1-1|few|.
TGTGCCTGGAAAGGGACCTTGAACACTGAAGCTTTCTTT
CAWKGTLNTEAFF
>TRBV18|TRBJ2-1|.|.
TGTGCCAGCTCACAGTCGGGCTCCTACAATGAGCAGTTCTTC
CASSQSGSYNEQFF
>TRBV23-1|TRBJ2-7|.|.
TGCGCCAGCAGTCAATCGGGTAGGAACAGGGCCTACGAGCAGTACTTC
CASSQSGRNRAYEQYF
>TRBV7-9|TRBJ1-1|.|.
TGTGCCAGCAGTAAATACACTGAAGCTTTCTTT
CASSKYTEAFF
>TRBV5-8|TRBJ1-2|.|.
TGTGCCAGCAGCTTGTCAGGGATTGACTATGGCTACACCTTC
CASSLSGIDYGYTF
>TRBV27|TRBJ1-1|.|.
TGTGCCAGCCGGCTAGGAGTCCTTAACACTGAAGCTTTCTTT
CASRLGVLNTEAFF
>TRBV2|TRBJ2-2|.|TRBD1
TGTGCCAGCAGTGAGTGGGGACAGACCACCGGGGAGCTGTTTTTT
CASSEWGQTTGELFF
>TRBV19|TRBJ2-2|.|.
TGTGCCAGTAGTTGGGTGGACAGTTTAAACACCGGGGAGCTGTTTTTT
CASSWVDSLNTGELFF
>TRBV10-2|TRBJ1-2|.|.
TGCGCCAGCAGTGAGTCGACAAACTATGGCTACACCTTC
CASSESTNYGYTF
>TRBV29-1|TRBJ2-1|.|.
TGCAGCGTGAGGTTCTACTCCAATGAGCAGTTCTTC
CSVRFYSNEQFF
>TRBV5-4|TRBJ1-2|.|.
TGTGCCAGCAGCTTGGGAGGAGAGTATGGCTACACCTTC
CASSLGGEYGYTF
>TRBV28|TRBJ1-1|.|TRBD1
TGTGCCAGCAGTGGGGCTTACAGGGGGAGTAACACTGAAGCTTTCTTT
CASSGAYRGSNTEAFF
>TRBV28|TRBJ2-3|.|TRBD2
TGTGCCAGCAGTTTATTGCGGGAGGGCCGGGCAAATACGCAGTATTTT
CASSLLREGRANTQYF
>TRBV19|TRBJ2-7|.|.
TGTGCCAGTAGTATAGACACCGCAGGTTACGAGCAGTACTTC
CASSIDTAGYEQYF
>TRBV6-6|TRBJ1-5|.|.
TGTGCCAGCAGTTATTTGTGGGGGGCCCCCGGCGGGCCCCAGCATTTT
CASSYLWGAPGGPQHF
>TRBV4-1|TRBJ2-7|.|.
TGCGCCAGCAGCCAAGATCCCGACAGCACTAAGCAGTACTTC
CASSQDPDSTKQYF
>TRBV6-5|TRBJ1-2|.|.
TGTGCCAGCAGTTACCAGGAGGGCGATGGCTACACCTTC
CASSYQEGDGYTF
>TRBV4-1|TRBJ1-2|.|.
TGCGCCAGCAGCCCCAGAGAACAGGTCGAAAGCTACACCTTC
CASSPREQVESYTF
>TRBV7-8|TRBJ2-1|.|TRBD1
TGTGCCAGCAGCACATACGGACAGGGGAGAATCAAATGGTCCTACAATGAGCAGTTCTTC
CASSTYGQGRIKWSYNEQFF
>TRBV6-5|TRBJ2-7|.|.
TGTGCCAGCAGTTACTCGACCCTATCCTCCTACGAGCAGTACTTC
CASSYSTLSSYEQYF
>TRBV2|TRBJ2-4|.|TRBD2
TGTGCCAGCAAAGAGCGGGAGGGCCTTCGGGTCATTCAGTACTTC
CASKEREGLRVIQYF
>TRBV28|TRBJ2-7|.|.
TGTGCCAGCAGAGCCCGACTCGGGAGCTCCTACGAGCAGTACTTC
CASRARLGSSYEQYF
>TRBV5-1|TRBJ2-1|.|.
TGCGTCAGCAGCTTTAGCGGACCCTCCTACAATGAGCAGTTCTTC
CVSSFSGPSYNEQFF
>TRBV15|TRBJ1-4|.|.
TGTGCCACCAGCACATCAGGGACCCATGAAAAACTGTTTTTT
CATSTSGTHEKLFF
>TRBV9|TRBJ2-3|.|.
TGTGCCAGCAGCGTAGGTGGAGGGCCAGATACGCAGTATTTT
CASSVGGGPDTQYF
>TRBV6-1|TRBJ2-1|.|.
TGTGCCAGCAGTTCCGGATACAATGAGCAGTTCTTC
CASSSGYNEQFF
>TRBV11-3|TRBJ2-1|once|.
TGTGCCAGCAGCTTAGAGCGGACGGAACCTGAGCAGTTCTTC
CASSLERTEPEQFF
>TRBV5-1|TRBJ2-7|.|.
TGCGCCAGCAGCTTCGGGAGCCCCTACGAGCAGTACTTC
CASSFGSPYEQYF
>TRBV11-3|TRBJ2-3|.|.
TGTGCCAGCAGCTTAGAGTCCAGAGGAACAGATACGCAGTATTTT
CASSLESRGTDTQYF
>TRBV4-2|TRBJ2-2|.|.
TGTGCCAGCAGCCGAGCAACGGGAGAGGTGGCCGGGGAGCTGTTTTTT
CASSRATGEVAGELFF
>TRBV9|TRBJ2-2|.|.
TGTGCCAGCAGCGTAGGGATCGGGAGTAACACCGGGGAGCTGTTTTTT
CASSVGIGSNTGELFF
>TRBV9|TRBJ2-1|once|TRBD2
TGTGCCAGCAGCGTACCGACTAGCGGGATCGGGGGTGAGCAGTTCTTC
CASSVPTSGIGGEQFF
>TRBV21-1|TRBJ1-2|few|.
TGTGCCAGCAGCACCGCGCCTGGACAGGGGAGTGGCTACACCTTC
CASSTAPGQGSGYTF
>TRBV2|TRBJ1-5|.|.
TGTGCCAGCAGTGCCTCGGACAGCCTACACAATCAGCCCCAGCATTTT
CASSASDSLHNQPQHF
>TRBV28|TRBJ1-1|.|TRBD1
TGTGCCAGCAGTCCCCCAGGGGGCTCGGATGAAGCTTTCTTT
CASSPPGGSDEAFF
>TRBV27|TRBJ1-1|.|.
TGTGCCAGCAGTTTGGGGGGGGAGAACACTGAAGCTTTCTTT
CASSLGGENTEAFF
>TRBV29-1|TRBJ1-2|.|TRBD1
TGCAGCGTTGGGGGTAACAGGGGGTTTCGCTTC
CSVGGNRGFRF
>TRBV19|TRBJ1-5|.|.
TGTGCCAGCTTAGCAGGTGATAGCAATCAGCCCCAGCATTTT
CASLAGDSNQPQHF
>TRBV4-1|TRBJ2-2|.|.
TGCGCCAGCAGCCAAGACCCCGGACGGCCAGCCCCCGGGGAGCTGTTTTTT
CASSQDPGRPAPGELFF
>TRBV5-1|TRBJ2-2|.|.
TGCGCCAGCAGCCCCGTCGGTGCGAACACCGGGGAGCTGTTTTTT
CASSPVGANTGELFF
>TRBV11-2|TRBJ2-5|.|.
TGTGCCAGCAGCTTGGGGCCAGGCGCGCAGGGGGAGACCCAGTACTTC
CASSLGPGAQGETQYF
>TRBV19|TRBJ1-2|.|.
TGTGCCAGTAGTATAGATCCGACAGCTTCTAACTATGGCTACACCTTC
CASSIDPTASNYGYTF